These 3 T cell receptor beta chains were all obtained from the same sample, sequenced in a study of CXCR3-negative and CXCR3-positive naive CD8 T cells. Study observations and caveats: The TRB CDR3s that CXCR3-positive naive cells carried were more hydrophobic than those of CXCR3-negative naive cells.

Antigen specificity for these receptors is unknown. UMI labels and 5' RACE were used to prepare the TRB cDNA libraries. Using the 5' RACE reads, TCRdb records one entry per CDR3 protein without DNA. The sample totals some 100,000 distinct CDR3 sequences. Sequencing used naive CXCR3+ CD8+ T cells from blood. Subset: CD45RO-CCR7+CD27+CD95- naive CD8+ T cells expressing CXCR3 (TNR3+). The receptor source for this set is a human donor in good health. Some clones in this sample may be carry-over from other donors' samples.

The J gene is TRBJ1-4, the V gene TRBV20-1; no DNA is available, so the TRBD1 call from TCRdb remains unchecked. Germline assignment: CDR1 DFQATT and CDR2 SNEGSKA (reference sequence). The CDR3 covers 13 residues. CDR3 residues: CSARPTGSEKLFF.

The chain has TRBV2 and TRBJ2-5; TCRdb's assignment of TRBD2 cannot be checked, as there is no DNA. The CDR3 has 14 residues. Germline V gene data show CDR1 as SNHLY and CDR2 as FYNNEI. CDR3 amino acids: CASERGTRGETQYF. Variable domain in full (rest from reference TRBV2 and TRBJ2-5): EPEVTQTPSHQVTQMGQEVILRCVPISNHLYFYWYRQILGQKVEFLVSFYNNEISEKSEIFDDQFSVERPDGSNFTLKIRSTKLEDSAMYFCASERGTRGETQYFGPGTRLLVL.

The chain joins TRBV7-6 to TRBJ2-7; TCRdb's D call, TRBD2, is unchecked because there is no DNA. CDR1 is SGHVS and CDR2 is FNYEAQ in the germline V gene. The length of the CDR3 is 16 residues. CDR3 loop: CASSLVPSGELYEQYF.